Below, 10 T cell receptor beta chains from the same sample are listed, as sequenced in a study of T-cell reconstitution after alpha-beta-depleted transplantation in children. This sample's TCRbeta library carried unique molecular identifier barcodes. Using its own MiXCR run on the PCR reads, TCRdb lists one record per CDR3 protein. Here the sample spans almost 500,000 distinct CDR3 sequences, 10% to 13% being singletons. This specimen consisted of PBMCs, obtained before TCRalphabeta/CD19-depleted stem cell transplant. The receptor source for this set is a child aged 2 to 15 with inherited bone marrow failure, due to receive a stem cell transplant.

This clonotype was counted ten times or more. The chain carries TRBV11-2 and TRBJ2-1, with D possibly matching TRBD2 (5 bases). The CDR3 has 14 residues. V shed 0 bases and J shed 3 bases, with 6 bases lying between them. From germline, CDR1 is SGHAT and CDR2 FQNNGV. CDR3: CASSLETSYNEQFF. For the CDR3, the DNA is TGTGCCAGCAGCTTAGAAACTAGCTACAATGAGCAGTTCTTC.

Ten or more counts support this clonotype. The chain links TRBV12-3 or TRBV12-4 to TRBJ2-1; possibly TRBD1 for D (5 bases). Trimming shortened V by 6 bases and J by 14 bases, and 17 bases separated the two germline ends. The CDR3 has 12 residues. CDR3 in DNA: TGTGCCAGCAGCCAAGGACATTTGAGAAAGTTCTTC. It yields the protein CASSQGHLRKFF.

This clonotype was recorded at least ten times. The V call is TRBV5-1, the J call TRBJ2-5; D is ambiguous. CDR1 SGHRS and CDR2 YFSETQ come from the germline V gene. CDR3 length equals 13 residues. Trimming shortened V by 0 bases and J by 4 bases, and 7 bases separated the two germline ends. The CDR3, as DNA: TGCGCCAGCAGCTTGGCCGCAAGAGAGACCCAGTACTTC. Translated: CASSLAARETQYF.

This clonotype was counted many times. The V call is TRBV6-5, the J call TRBJ1-2; D is unclear. Trimming cost V 2 bases and J 7 bases, with 5 bases left between them. CDR3 length: 11 amino acids. CDR1 and CDR2 (germline): MNHEY, SVGAGI. This chain's CDR3 is CASSYLGGYTF. The CDR3 DNA follows: TGTGCCAGCAGTTACCTCGGTGGCTACACCTTC.

This clonotype was seen many times. The rearrangement joins TRBV4-2 to TRBJ2-3; TRBD1 aligns across 7 bases. CDR3 size: 22 residues. From germline, CDR1 is LGHNA and CDR2 YNFKEQ. Trimming cost V 3 bases and J 1 base; bases outside gene matches: 25. The CDR3 bases are TGTGCCAGCAGCCACATCCTGGGCCTGGGAACAGGGGAAGGCGGCTGCACAGATACGCAGTATTTT. It encodes CASSHILGLGTGEGGCTDTQYF.

The J gene is TRBJ2-1, the V gene TRBV20-1; 9 bases are a match to TRBD2. There are 16 residues in the CDR3. Germline V gene sequence: CDR1 DFQATT, CDR2 SNEGSKA (reference sequence). J lost 2 bases, V lost 0 bases, and 5 bases had no gene match. The CDR3: CSARDRASGTYNEQFF. CDR3 sequence (DNA): TGCAGTGCTAGAGATCGGGCTAGCGGGACCTACAATGAGCAGTTCTTC.

This clonotype was seen repeatedly, ten times or more. The chain links TRBV2 to TRBJ1-2; possible D gene TRBD1, 6 bases. CDR3 length: 11 amino acids. V was cut by 10 bases and J by 5 bases, with 11 bases left in between. The germline V gene encodes CDR1 SNHLY and CDR2 FYNNEI. Here the CDR3 DNA reads TGTGCCACCCCGGGGGCATATGGCTACACCTTC. Translating gives CATPGAYGYTF.

This clonotype was picked up a small number of times. This sequence joins TRBV6-2 or TRBV6-3 and TRBJ2-2, with 10 bases fitting TRBD1. CDR3 length equals 15 residues. Germline trimming cut 6 bases from V and 7 bases from J; bases unmatched to any gene: 8. Germline V gene lookup returns CDR1 MNHEY and CDR2 SVGEGT. The CDR3 DNA reads TGTGCCAGCAGAGACCGGGACAGGGGCCGCGGGGAGCTGTTTTTT. Its translation: CASRDRDRGRGELFF.

This clonotype was recorded many times. CDR3: CASSLGTPINTGELFF. The CDR3 DNA reads as TGTGCCAGCAGCTTAGGGACACCCATTAACACCGGGGAGCTGTTTTTT. The chain carries TRBV7-2 and TRBJ2-2; D possibly corresponds to TRBD1 (5 bases). CDR3 length: 16 amino acids. Between the trimmed V and J ends, which lost 1 base and 2 bases, there was a span of 11 bases. The germline CDR1 and CDR2 sequences are SGHTA and FQGNSA.

This clonotype was seen many times. The chain links TRBV20-1 to TRBJ2-7; TRBD2 matches at 10 bases. V shed 3 bases, J shed 3 bases, and the junction held 2 bases outside the gene matches. The CDR3 contains 13 residues. From germline, CDR1 is DFQATT and CDR2 SNEGSKA (reference sequence). The CDR3 region has the DNA TGCAGTGCTAGGGCTAGCGGGAGCTACGAGCAGTACTTC. This gives the protein CSARASGSYEQYF.